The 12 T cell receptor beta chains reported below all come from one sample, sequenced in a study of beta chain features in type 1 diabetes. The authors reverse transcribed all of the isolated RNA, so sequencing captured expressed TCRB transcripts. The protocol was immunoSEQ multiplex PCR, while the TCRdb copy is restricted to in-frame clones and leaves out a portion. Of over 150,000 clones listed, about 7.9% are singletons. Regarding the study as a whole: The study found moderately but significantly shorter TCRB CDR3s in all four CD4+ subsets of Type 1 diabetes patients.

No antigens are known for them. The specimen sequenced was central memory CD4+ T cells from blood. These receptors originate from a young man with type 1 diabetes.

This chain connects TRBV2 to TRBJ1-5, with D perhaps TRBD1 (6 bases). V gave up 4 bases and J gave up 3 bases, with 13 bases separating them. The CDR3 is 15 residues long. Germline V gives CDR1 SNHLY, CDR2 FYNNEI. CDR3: CASSAHWTVNQPQHF. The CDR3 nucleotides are TGTGCCAGCAGTGCACACTGGACAGTCAATCAGCCCCAGCATTTT.

The chain's CDR3 is CASSDGRRSRTDTQYF. The CDR3 bases are TGTGCCAGCAGTGATGGGCGCAGATCCCGGACAGATACGCAGTATTTT. This chain joins TRBV25-1 and TRBJ2-3; D gene unclear. The germline V and J ends were trimmed by 3 bases and 3 bases, with 16 bases remaining between them. Germline-derived CDR1 and CDR2 are MGHDK and SYGVNS. The CDR3 spans 16 residues. Full variable domain (outside the CDR3, taken from reference TRBV25-1 and TRBJ2-3): EADIYQTPRYLVIGTGKKITLECSQTMGHDKMYWYQQDPGMELHLIHYSYGVNSTEKGDLSSESTVSRIRTEHFPLTLESARPSHTSQYLCASSDGRRSRTDTQYFGPGTRLTVL.

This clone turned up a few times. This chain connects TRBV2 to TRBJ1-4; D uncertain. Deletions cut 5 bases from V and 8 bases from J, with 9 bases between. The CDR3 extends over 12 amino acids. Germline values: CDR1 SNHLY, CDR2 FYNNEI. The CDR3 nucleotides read TGTGCCAGCAGTTTGCAGAAGGAAAAACTGTTTTTT. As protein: CASSLQKEKLFF.

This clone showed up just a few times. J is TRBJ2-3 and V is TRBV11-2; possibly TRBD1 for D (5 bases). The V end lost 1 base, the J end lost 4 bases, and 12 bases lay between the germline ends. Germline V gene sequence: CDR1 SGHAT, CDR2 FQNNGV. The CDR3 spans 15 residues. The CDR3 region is CASSLAFQGADTQYF. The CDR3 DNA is TGTGCCAGCAGCTTAGCGTTTCAGGGCGCAGATACGCAGTATTTT.

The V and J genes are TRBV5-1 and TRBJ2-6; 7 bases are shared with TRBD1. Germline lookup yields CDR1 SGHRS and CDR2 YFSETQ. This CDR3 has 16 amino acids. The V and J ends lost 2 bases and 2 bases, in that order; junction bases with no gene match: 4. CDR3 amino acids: CASSFRGRTGANVLTF. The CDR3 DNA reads TGCGCCAGCAGCTTCAGGGGGAGAACTGGGGCCAACGTCCTGACTTTC.

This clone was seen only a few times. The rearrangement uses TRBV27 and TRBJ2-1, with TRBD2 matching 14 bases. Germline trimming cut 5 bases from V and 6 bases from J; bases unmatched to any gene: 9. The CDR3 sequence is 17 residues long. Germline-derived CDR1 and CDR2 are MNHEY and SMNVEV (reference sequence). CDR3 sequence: CASSPGTSGRNVNEQFF. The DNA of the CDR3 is TGTGCCAGCAGTCCCGGGACTAGCGGGAGAAATGTCAATGAGCAGTTCTTC.

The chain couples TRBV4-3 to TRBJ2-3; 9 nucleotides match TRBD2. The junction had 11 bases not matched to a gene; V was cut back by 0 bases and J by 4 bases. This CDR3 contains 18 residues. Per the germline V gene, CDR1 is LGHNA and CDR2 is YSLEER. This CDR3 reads CASSQDSGTSYLPDTQYF. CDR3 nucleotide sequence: TGCGCCAGCAGCCAAGATTCCGGGACTAGCTACCTGCCAGATACGCAGTATTTT.

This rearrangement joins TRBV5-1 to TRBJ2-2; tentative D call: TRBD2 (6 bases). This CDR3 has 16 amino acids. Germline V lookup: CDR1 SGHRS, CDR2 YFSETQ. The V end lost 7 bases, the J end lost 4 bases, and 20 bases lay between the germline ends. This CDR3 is CASARIGGEGTGELFF. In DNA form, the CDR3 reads TGCGCCAGCGCTAGGATCGGGGGAGAGGGCACCGGGGAGCTGTTTTTT. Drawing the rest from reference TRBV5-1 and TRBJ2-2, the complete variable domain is KAGVTQTPRYLIKTRGQQVTLSCSPISGHRSVSWYQQTPGQGLQFLFEYFSETQRNKGNFPGRFSGRQFSNSRSEMNVSTLELGDSALYLCASARIGGEGTGELFFGEGSRLTVL.

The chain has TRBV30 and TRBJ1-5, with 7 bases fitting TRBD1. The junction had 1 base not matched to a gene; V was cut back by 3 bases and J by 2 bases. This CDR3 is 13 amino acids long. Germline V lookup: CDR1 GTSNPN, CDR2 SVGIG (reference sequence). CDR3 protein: CAWSQGGNQPQHF. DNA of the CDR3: TGTGCCTGGAGCCAGGGGGGCAATCAGCCCCAGCATTTT.

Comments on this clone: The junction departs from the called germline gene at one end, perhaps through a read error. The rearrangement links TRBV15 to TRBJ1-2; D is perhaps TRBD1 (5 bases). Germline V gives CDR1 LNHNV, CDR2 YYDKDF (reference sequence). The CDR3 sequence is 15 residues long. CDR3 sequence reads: CATSRRMTESHGHTF. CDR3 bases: TGTGCCACCAGCAGACGTATGACAGAATCACATGGCCACACCTTC.

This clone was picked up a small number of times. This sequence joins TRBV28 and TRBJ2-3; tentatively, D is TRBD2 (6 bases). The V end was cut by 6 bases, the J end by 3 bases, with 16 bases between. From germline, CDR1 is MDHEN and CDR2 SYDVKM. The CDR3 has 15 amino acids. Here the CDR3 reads CASSSSWAGTDTQYF. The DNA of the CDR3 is TGTGCCAGCAGCTCATCTTGGGCGGGGACAGATACGCAGTATTTT.

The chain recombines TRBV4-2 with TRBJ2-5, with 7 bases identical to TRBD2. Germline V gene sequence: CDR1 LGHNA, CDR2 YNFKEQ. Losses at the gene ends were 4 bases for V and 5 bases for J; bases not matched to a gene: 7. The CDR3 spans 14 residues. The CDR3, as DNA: TGTGCCAGCAGCCCAAGCGGGGTGGGGGAGACCCAGTACTTC. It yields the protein CASSPSGVGETQYF.